Each of the 14 T cell receptor beta chains below was sequenced from the same sample in a study of T cell changes during pregnancy in multiple sclerosis. The assay was immunoSEQ multiplex PCR, and TCRdb's table has in-frame clones only and misses some. The repertoire includes some 41,000 clones, roughly nine tenths of them detected once, and 1.2% sits in the top ten. The specimen comprised CD4+ T cells from peripheral blood mononuclear cells, sampled after pregnancy. These receptors were taken from a female donor with multiple sclerosis, enrolled in a pregnancy study.

For the CDR3, the DNA is TGTGCCATCAGTTCCCTTGCGGGGGGGACAGATACGCAGTATTTT. Its protein is CAISSLAGGTDTQYF. V gene TRBV10-3 combines with J gene TRBJ2-3; 9 positions agree with TRBD2. Germline CDR1 ENHRY, CDR2 SYGVKD. CDR3 size: 15 residues. After removal of 5 bases from V and 3 bases from J, the junction contained 6 bases not matched to a gene.

Worth noting for this clone: This sample also contains other DNA sequences that code for the same CDR3. The V and J genes are TRBV19 and TRBJ1-4; the D gene is possibly TRBD1 (5 bases). Germline loops: CDR1 LNHDA, CDR2 SQIVND (reference sequence). Deletions cut 3 bases from V and 5 bases from J, with 13 bases between. The CDR3 has 15 residues. CDR3 DNA: TGTGCCAGTAGTATCGGTGGGGCTACCAATGAAAAACTGTTTTTT. Its translation is CASSIGGATNEKLFF.

The chain carries TRBV7-3 and TRBJ2-4, with unresolved D. V lost 5 bases and J 3 bases, leaving 11 bases between the germline ends. The CDR3 consists of 14 residues. Germline loops: CDR1 SGHTA, CDR2 FQGTGA. The CDR3 DNA follows: TGTGCCAGCAGCCCCAGGAATAACAAAAACATTCAGTACTTC. Its protein is CASSPRNNKNIQYF.

The chain recombines TRBV27 with TRBJ1-1, with a tentative D call TRBD1 (5 bases). Germline CDR1 and CDR2: MNHEY and SMNVEV (reference sequence). This CDR3 is 15 amino acids long. V was shortened by 4 bases and J by 1 base, with 13 bases between the two germline ends. The CDR3 DNA is TGTGCCAGCAGTTGGAGCTCGCAGGGGAACACTGAAGCTTTCTTT. Its translation: CASSWSSQGNTEAFF.

A single count supports this clone. The chain carries TRBV7-2 and TRBJ2-7; TRBD2 might be the D (7 bases). The CDR3 extends over 15 amino acids. The V and J ends lost 3 bases and 1 base respectively, with 13 bases between them. The germline CDR1 and CDR2 sequences are SGHTA and FQGNSA. As DNA, the CDR3 is TGTGCCAGCAGCTTCGGGGGGCCTCCATCCTACGAGCAGTACTTC. Its protein product is CASSFGGPPSYEQYF.

This rearrangement joins TRBV19 to TRBJ1-4; 7 bases fit TRBD1. The CDR3 runs to 14 residues. Trimming cost V 6 bases and J 7 bases; bases outside gene matches: 8. The germline gives CDR1 LNHDA, CDR2 SQIVND (reference sequence). This CDR3 is CASRKTGIGEKLFF. The CDR3, as DNA: TGTGCCAGTAGAAAGACAGGGATTGGTGAAAAACTGTTTTTT.

The rearrangement links TRBV30 to TRBJ2-7; no clear D gene. This CDR3 has 12 amino acids. Germline V lookup: CDR1 GTSNPN, CDR2 SVGIG (reference sequence). The ends were cut back, 4 bases at V and 0 bases at J, with 7 bases in the middle. The CDR3 sequence: CAWTEDSYEQYF. The CDR3 nucleotides read TGTGCCTGGACAGAGGACTCCTACGAGCAGTACTTC. Together with reference TRBV30 and TRBJ2-7, the CDR3 gives the full variable domain: SQTIHQWPATLVQPVGSPLSLECTVEGTSNPNLYWYRQAAGRGLQLLFYSVGIGQISSEVPQNLSASRPQDRQFILSSKKLLLSDSGFYLCAWTEDSYEQYFGPGTRLTVT.

The chain has TRBV6-1 and TRBJ1-1, with 7 bases that match TRBD1. Germline V gene lookup returns CDR1 MNHNS and CDR2 SASEGT. There are 14 residues in the CDR3. Germline trimming cut 2 bases from V and 5 bases from J; bases unmatched to any gene: 5. CDR3 in DNA: TGTGCCAGCAGTGAAAATAGGGGGCGTACTGAAGCTTTCTTT. Residues: CASSENRGRTEAFF.

The chain is built from TRBV9 and TRBJ1-4; 9 positions agree with TRBD1. This CDR3 region has 14 residues. Germline V gene lookup returns CDR1 SGDLS and CDR2 YYNGEE. The V segment lost 3 bases and the J segment 8 bases; nucleotides outside the gene matches: 5. CDR3 nucleotides: TGTGCCAGCAGCGAAGGGACAGGGAAGGAAAAACTGTTTTTT. It specifies CASSEGTGKEKLFF.

This chain joins TRBV7-2 and TRBJ2-7; unclear D gene. The V end lost 5 bases, the J end lost 3 bases, and 17 bases lay between the germline ends. The CDR3 is 15 residues long. CDR1 and CDR2 from the germline V gene are SGHTA and FQGNSA. The CDR3 coding sequence is TGTGCCAGCAGCCCTACCCCCGCGGAGCACTACGAGCAGTACTTC. This encodes CASSPTPAEHYEQYF.

This chain connects TRBV19 to TRBJ2-5; no clear D gene. The V end lost 0 bases, the J end lost 1 base, and 6 bases lay between the germline ends. The CDR3 sequence is 14 residues long. Germline CDR1 is LNHDA and CDR2 is SQIVND (reference sequence). The CDR3 sequence: CASSIEYFQETQYF. In DNA form, the CDR3 reads TGTGCCAGTAGTATAGAGTATTTCCAAGAGACCCAGTACTTC.

The rearrangement joins TRBV5-4 to TRBJ1-6; the match to TRBD1 covers 7 bases. V lost 4 bases, J lost 0 bases, and 1 base stayed unmatched. This CDR3 has 15 amino acids. Per the germline V gene, CDR1 is SGHNT and CDR2 is YYREEE (reference sequence). The CDR3 here is CASSRDSSYNSPLHF. CDR3 in DNA: TGTGCCAGCAGCCGGGACAGCTCCTATAATTCACCCCTCCACTTT.

The V call is TRBV19, the J call TRBJ2-5; D gene unclear. The V and J ends lost 6 bases and 5 bases respectively, with 7 bases between them. Germline loops: CDR1 LNHDA, CDR2 SQIVND (reference sequence). CDR3 length: 11 residues. This CDR3 is CASRVGETQYF. The CDR3 DNA reads TGTGCCAGTAGGGTTGGCGAGACCCAGTACTTC.

In this sample, this clone turned up a few times. V usage is TRBV7-3 and J usage is TRBJ2-7; TRBD2 matches at 9 bases. This CDR3 contains 15 residues. With 0 bases clipped from V and 4 bases from J, the junction kept 4 bases outside the gene matches. Germline V gene lookup returns CDR1 SGHTA and CDR2 FQGTGA. The CDR3: CASSLTSGSTYEQYF. The CDR3 bases are TGTGCCAGCAGCTTAACTAGCGGGAGTACATACGAGCAGTACTTC.